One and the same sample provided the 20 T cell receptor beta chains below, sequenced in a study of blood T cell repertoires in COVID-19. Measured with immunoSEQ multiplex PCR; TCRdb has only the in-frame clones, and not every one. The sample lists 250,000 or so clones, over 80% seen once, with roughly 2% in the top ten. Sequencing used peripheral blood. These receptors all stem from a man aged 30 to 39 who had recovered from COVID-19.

CDR3 amino acids: CASSYGLANNEQFF. Written as DNA, the CDR3 is TGCGCCAGCAGCTATGGGCTAGCGAACAATGAGCAGTTCTTC. The V gene is TRBV5-1, the J gene TRBJ2-1; the D gene is possibly TRBD2 (6 bases). Between the trimmed V and J ends, which lost 3 bases and 5 bases, there was a span of 12 bases. Germline V gene data show CDR1 as SGHRS and CDR2 as YFSETQ. The CDR3 has 14 amino acids.

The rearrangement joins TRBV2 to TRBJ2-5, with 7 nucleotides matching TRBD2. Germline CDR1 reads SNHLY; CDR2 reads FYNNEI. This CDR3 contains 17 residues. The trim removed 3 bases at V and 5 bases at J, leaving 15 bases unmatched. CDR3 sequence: CASSEETSREGWETQYF. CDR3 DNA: TGTGCCAGCAGTGAGGAGACTAGCAGGGAGGGGTGGGAGACCCAGTACTTC.

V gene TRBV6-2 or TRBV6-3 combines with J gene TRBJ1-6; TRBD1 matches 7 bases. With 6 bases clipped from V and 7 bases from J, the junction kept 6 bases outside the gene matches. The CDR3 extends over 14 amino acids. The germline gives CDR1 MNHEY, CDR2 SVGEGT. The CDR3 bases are TGTGCCAGCAGCATACAGGGGATCAATTCACCCCTCCACTTT. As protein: CASSIQGINSPLHF.

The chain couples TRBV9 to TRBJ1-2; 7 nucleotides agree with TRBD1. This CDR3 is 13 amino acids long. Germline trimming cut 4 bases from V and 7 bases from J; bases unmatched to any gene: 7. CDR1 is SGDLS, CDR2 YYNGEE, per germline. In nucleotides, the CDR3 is TGTGCCAGCAGCCCGGGCCAGGGGGGTGGCTACACCTTC. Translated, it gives CASSPGQGGGYTF.

CDR3 DNA sequence: TGTGCCAGCTCTGGACAGGGATTGGAGACCCAGTACTTC. It encodes CASSGQGLETQYF. The chain is built from TRBV25-1 and TRBJ2-5, with TRBD1 matching over 8 bases. Losses at the gene ends were 8 bases for V and 5 bases for J; bases not matched to a gene: 7. This CDR3 has 13 amino acids. In germline, CDR1 is MGHDK, CDR2 SYGVNS.

The CDR3 DNA reads as TGTGCCAGTAGATCGGACAGGGACGGTGGAAAACTGTTTTTT. Its protein is CASRSDRDGGKLFF. The chain joins TRBV19 to TRBJ1-4; 8 bases agree with TRBD1. Germline V CDR1 and CDR2: LNHDA, SQIVND (reference sequence). The CDR3 has 14 residues. With V trimmed by 6 bases and J by 10 bases, 10 bases remained unmatched.

CDR3 residues: CASSPRQGRGYEQFF. As DNA, the CDR3 is TGTGCCAGCAGCCCGAGACAGGGAAGGGGCTATGAGCAGTTCTTC. The chain combines TRBV27 with TRBJ2-1; 7 bases map to TRBD1. The germline CDR1 and CDR2 sequences are MNHEY and SMNVEV (reference sequence). The V segment lost 6 bases and the J segment 8 bases; nucleotides outside the gene matches: 13. There are 15 residues in the CDR3.

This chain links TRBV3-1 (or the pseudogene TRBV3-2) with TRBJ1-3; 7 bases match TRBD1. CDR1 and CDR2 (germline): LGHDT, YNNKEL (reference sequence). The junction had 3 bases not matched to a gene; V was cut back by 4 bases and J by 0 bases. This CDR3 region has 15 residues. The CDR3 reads CASSLPGGSGNTIYF. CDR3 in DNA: TGTGCCAGCAGCCTCCCAGGGGGCTCTGGAAACACCATATATTTT.

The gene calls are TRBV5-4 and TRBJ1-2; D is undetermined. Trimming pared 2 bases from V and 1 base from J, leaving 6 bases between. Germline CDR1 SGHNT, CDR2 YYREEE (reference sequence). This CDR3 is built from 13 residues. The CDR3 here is CASSFPSNYGYTF. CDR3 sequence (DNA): TGTGCCAGCAGCTTCCCGAGTAACTATGGCTACACCTTC.

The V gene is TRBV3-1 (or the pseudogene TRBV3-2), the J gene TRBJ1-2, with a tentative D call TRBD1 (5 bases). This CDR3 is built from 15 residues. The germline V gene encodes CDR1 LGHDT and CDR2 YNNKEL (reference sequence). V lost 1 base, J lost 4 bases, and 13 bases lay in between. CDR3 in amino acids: CASSQASGSPYGYTF. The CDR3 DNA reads TGTGCCAGCAGCCAAGCCTCAGGGTCCCCCTATGGCTACACCTTC.

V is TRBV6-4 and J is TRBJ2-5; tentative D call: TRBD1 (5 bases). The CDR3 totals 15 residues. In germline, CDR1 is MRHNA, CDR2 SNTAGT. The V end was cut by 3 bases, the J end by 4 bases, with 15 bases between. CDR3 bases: TGTGCCAGCAGTGAGTTTCCCGGTGGGGCAGAGACCCAGTACTTC. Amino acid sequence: CASSEFPGGAETQYF.

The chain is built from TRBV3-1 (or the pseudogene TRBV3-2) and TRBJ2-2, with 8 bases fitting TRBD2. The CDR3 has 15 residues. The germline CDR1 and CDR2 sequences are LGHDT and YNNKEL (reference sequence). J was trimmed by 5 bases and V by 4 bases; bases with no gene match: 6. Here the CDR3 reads CASSPGGTGTGELFF. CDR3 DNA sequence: TGTGCCAGCAGCCCGGGGGGGACCGGGACCGGGGAGCTGTTTTTT.

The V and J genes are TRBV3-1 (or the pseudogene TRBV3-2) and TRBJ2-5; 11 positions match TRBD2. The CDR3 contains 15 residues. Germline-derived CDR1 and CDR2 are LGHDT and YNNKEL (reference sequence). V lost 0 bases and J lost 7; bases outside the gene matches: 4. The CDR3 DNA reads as TGTGCCAGCAGCCAAGATTTAACTAGCGGGGGGACCCAGTACTTC. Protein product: CASSQDLTSGGTQYF.

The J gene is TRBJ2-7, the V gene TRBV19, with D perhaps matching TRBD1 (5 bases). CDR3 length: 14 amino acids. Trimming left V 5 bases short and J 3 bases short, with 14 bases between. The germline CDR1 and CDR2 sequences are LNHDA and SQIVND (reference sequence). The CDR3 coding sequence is TGTGCCAGTAGTCACAAGGGGCCGGTCTACGAGCAGTACTTC. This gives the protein CASSHKGPVYEQYF.

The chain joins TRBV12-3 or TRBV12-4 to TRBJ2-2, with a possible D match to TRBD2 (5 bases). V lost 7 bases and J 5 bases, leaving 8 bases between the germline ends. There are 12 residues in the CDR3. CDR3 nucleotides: TGTGCCAGCAATGAGGGTACCGGGGAGCTGTTTTTT. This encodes CASNEGTGELFF.

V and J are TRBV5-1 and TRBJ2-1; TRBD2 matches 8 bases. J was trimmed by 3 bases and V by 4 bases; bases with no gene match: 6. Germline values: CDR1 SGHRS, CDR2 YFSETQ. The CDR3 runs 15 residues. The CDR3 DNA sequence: TGCGCCAGCAGCCGGGATAGCGGGGTCTACAATGAGCAGTTCTTC. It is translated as CASSRDSGVYNEQFF.

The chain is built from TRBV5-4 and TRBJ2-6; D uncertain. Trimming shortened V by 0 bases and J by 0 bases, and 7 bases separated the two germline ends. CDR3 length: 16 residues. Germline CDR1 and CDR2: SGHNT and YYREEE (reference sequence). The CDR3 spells CASSLVTVSGANVLTF. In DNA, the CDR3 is TGTGCCAGCAGCTTGGTTACAGTCTCTGGGGCCAACGTCCTGACTTTC.

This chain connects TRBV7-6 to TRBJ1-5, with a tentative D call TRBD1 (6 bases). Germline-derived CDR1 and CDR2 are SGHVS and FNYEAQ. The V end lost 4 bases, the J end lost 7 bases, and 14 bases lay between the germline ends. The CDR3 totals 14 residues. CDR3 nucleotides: TGTGCCAGCAGCTCCACAGGGTTGGGACAGCCCCAGCATTTT. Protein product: CASSSTGLGQPQHF.

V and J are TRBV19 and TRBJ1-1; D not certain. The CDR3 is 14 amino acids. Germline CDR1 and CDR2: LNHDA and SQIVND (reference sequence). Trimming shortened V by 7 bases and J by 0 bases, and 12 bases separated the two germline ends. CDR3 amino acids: CASTSYVMNTEAFF. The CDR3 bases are TGTGCCAGTACGTCCTACGTTATGAACACTGAAGCTTTCTTT.

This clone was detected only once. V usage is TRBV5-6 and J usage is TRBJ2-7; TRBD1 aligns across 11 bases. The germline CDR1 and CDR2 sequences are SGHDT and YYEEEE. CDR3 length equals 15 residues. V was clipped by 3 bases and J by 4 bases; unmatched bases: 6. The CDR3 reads CASSSPGQGAYEQYF. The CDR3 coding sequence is TGTGCCAGCAGCTCACCTGGACAGGGGGCTTACGAGCAGTACTTC.